Each of the 3 T cell receptor beta chains below was sequenced from the same sample in a study of blood T cell repertoires in COVID-19. The method was immunoSEQ multiplex PCR; TCRdb's version includes in-frame clones alone and lacks a portion of them. The repertoire holds almost 80,000 clones, 82% seen once, with around a third in the top ten. The sequenced material came from peripheral blood. The receptors come from a woman in her 70s with acute or convalescent COVID-19.

This clone was observed a handful of times. The V and J genes are TRBV12-3 or TRBV12-4 and TRBJ2-5; D gene uncertain. V was clipped by 7 bases and J by 0 bases, with 9 bases between them. The CDR3 runs 13 residues. The CDR3 sequence: CASNRGYQETQYF. CDR3 coding DNA: TGTGCCAGCAATCGCGGTTACCAAGAGACCCAGTACTTC.

This clone has a handful of counts. V is TRBV11-3 and J is TRBJ2-7; 7 bases are shared with TRBD2. V lost 5 bases and J lost 2; bases outside the gene matches: 0. The CDR3 totals 12 residues. CDR1 SGHNT and CDR2 YENEEA come from the germline V gene. The DNA for the CDR3 is TGTGCCAGCAGCAGCGGGGCCTACGAGCAGTACTTC. Translation gives CASSSGAYEQYF.

This chain links TRBV6-5 with TRBJ2-7, with 12 nucleotides matching TRBD2. V lost 4 bases, J lost 2 bases, and 6 bases stayed unmatched. Germline loops: CDR1 MNHEY, CDR2 SVGAGI. The CDR3 is 16 residues long. Here the CDR3 DNA reads TGTGCCAGCAGTTCCGCGACTAGCGGGAGCCCCTACGAGCAGTACTTC. Translating gives CASSSATSGSPYEQYF.